One sample yielded the 20 T cell receptor beta chains listed below, sequenced in a study of T cells expressing NK-cell markers. With the 5' RACE reads reprocessed, TCRdb shows one record per CDR3 protein and no DNA. This sample's clone table lists about 380,000 distinct CDR3 sequences. Sequencing was performed on blood T cells: a sorted CD56 or NKG2C T cell subset, CD4+ or CD8+ T cells, or bulk PBMC T cells (not recorded which). Receptors were obtained from a man aged 18-70 years in good health.

The chain links TRBV12-3 or TRBV12-4 to TRBJ2-1; lacking DNA, the TRBD2 call made by TCRdb goes unchecked. The CDR3 has 18 residues. The CDR3 loop reads CASSLWASGGSSYNEQFF.

The rearrangement links TRBV2 to TRBJ2-1. CDR3 length: 13 amino acids. The V gene's germline CDR1 is SNHLY and CDR2 FYNNEI. The CDR3 spells CASSGSLSNEQFF.

The rearrangement joins TRBV7-2 to TRBJ1-4; as DNA is missing, the TRBD1 call by TCRdb cannot be tested. Germline V gives CDR1 SGHTA, CDR2 FQGNSA. This CDR3 spans 13 amino acids. CDR3 region: CASRKGQNEKLFF. The full variable domain, in which reference TRBV7-2 and TRBJ1-4 provide the parts outside the CDR3, is GAGVSQSPSNKVTEKGKDVELRCDPISGHTALYWYRQSLGQGLEFLIYFQGNSAPDKSGLPSDRFSAERTGGSVSTLTIQRTQQEDSAVYLCASRKGQNEKLFFGSGTQLSVL.

The CDR3 spells CASSSRTYNEQFF. The rearrangement joins TRBV6-2 or TRBV6-3 to TRBJ2-1; the TCRdb call, TRBD2, lacks DNA for checking. Germline CDR1 MNHEY, CDR2 SVGEGT. The CDR3 totals 13 residues.

The chain uses TRBV28 and TRBJ1-2; TCRdb's assignment of TRBD1 cannot be checked, as there is no DNA. The CDR3 covers 15 residues. The germline V gene has CDR1 MDHEN and CDR2 SYDVKM. CDR3 in amino acids: CASSGHGATNYGYTF.

V gene TRBV6-5 combines with J gene TRBJ1-1; TCRdb's D call of TRBD1 is untestable without DNA. The CDR3 is 15 residues long. Germline assignment: CDR1 MNHEY and CDR2 SVGAGI. This chain's CDR3 is CASSYGRGRDTEAFF.

This chain connects TRBV27 to TRBJ2-7; TCRdb outputs TRBD2, but without DNA this stays unchecked. The CDR3 extends over 15 amino acids. Germline V gives CDR1 MNHEY, CDR2 SMNVEV (reference sequence). CDR3 sequence: CASTGLGGGAYEQYF.

This sequence joins TRBV18 and TRBJ1-4; checking the TCRdb D call of TRBD1 is not possible without DNA. Germline lookup yields CDR1 KGHSH and CDR2 LQKENI. CDR3 length: 13 amino acids. This CDR3 reads CASTWDIGEKLFF.

The rearrangement links TRBV25-1 to TRBJ1-4; no DNA is available, so the TRBD1 call from TCRdb remains unchecked. The CDR3 covers 17 residues. Germline assignment: CDR1 MGHDK and CDR2 SYGVNS. This CDR3 is CASSARDREGRNEKLFF. Drawing the rest from reference TRBV25-1 and TRBJ1-4, the complete variable domain is EADIYQTPRYLVIGTGKKITLECSQTMGHDKMYWYQQDPGMELHLIHYSYGVNSTEKGDLSSESTVSRIRTEHFPLTLESARPSHTSQYLCASSARDREGRNEKLFFGSGTQLSVL.

The chain uses TRBV7-9 and TRBJ1-2. The CDR3 has 11 residues. CDR1 SEHNR and CDR2 FQNEAQ come from the germline V gene (reference sequence). The CDR3 sequence is CASSPTAGYTF.

The chain links TRBV5-1 to TRBJ1-2; TCRdb calls TRBD1, which cannot be checked without DNA. CDR3 length: 17 residues. Germline CDR1 SGHRS, CDR2 YFSETQ. This chain's CDR3 is CASSPDRGLSGNYGYTF.

This chain uses TRBV12-5 with TRBJ2-7; as DNA is missing, the TRBD2 call by TCRdb cannot be tested. Germline V lookup: CDR1 LGHNT, CDR2 FRNRAP. The CDR3 is 18 residues long. The CDR3 loop reads CASGLVLSRTSNSYEQYF.

The chain links TRBV5-1 to TRBJ2-7; the TCRdb call, TRBD2, lacks DNA for checking. The CDR3 is made up of 14 amino acids. The germline CDR1 and CDR2 sequences are SGHRS and YFSETQ. Here the CDR3 reads CASSGVAGYYEQYF.

The chain recombines TRBV12-3 or TRBV12-4 with TRBJ2-2; there is no DNA to check the TCRdb D call of TRBD2. The CDR3 covers 16 residues. CDR3 sequence reads: CASSLRAGGRTGELFF.

This sequence joins TRBV14 and TRBJ1-2; with no DNA, the TCRdb D assignment of TRBD1 cannot be verified. CDR1 is SGHDN, CDR2 FVKESK, per germline. CDR3 length: 18 residues. CDR3 residues: CASSQGHRDGTGGRGYTF.

The V and J genes are TRBV2 and TRBJ1-2; the D gene TCRdb calls, TRBD1, cannot be checked with no DNA. This CDR3 has 13 residues. CDR1 is SNHLY and CDR2 is FYNNEI in the germline V gene. Here the CDR3 reads CASITDRGPGYTF.

The V gene is TRBV12-3 or TRBV12-4, the J gene TRBJ2-5; the TCRdb call, TRBD2, lacks DNA for checking. This CDR3 comprises 14 residues. CDR3 residues: CASSSGGAEKTQYF.

The V gene is TRBV6-1, the J gene TRBJ1-4; TCRdb lists TRBD1, though no DNA is available to test this call. This CDR3 has 16 amino acids. CDR1 and CDR2 from the germline V gene are MNHNS and SASEGT. The CDR3 protein is CASSETMGTGSEKLFF.

The chain employs TRBV12-3 or TRBV12-4 and TRBJ1-6; the TCRdb call, TRBD1, lacks DNA for checking. The CDR3 totals 13 residues. The CDR3 loop is CASRQGDWAPLHF.

The chain has TRBV5-1 and TRBJ2-3; TCRdb selects TRBD2, and the lack of DNA leaves this call unchecked. The CDR3 has 17 amino acids. From germline, CDR1 is SGHRS and CDR2 YFSETQ. CDR3 sequence: CASSSFSPRERTDTQYF.